The 27 T cell receptor beta chains given below trace back to one sample, sequenced in a study of blood T cell repertoires in COVID-19. TCRdb keeps only in-frame clones here, not all; method: immunoSEQ multiplex PCR. The sample has fewer than 650,000 clones; approximately 91% are singletons. The sequenced sample consisted of peripheral blood. The source of these receptors is a woman aged 45 to 65 with COVID-19, enrolled during active disease.

V gene TRBV6-5 combines with J gene TRBJ1-2, with 10 nucleotides matching TRBD1. Germline-derived CDR1 and CDR2 are MNHEY and SVGAGI. Germline trimming cut 8 bases from V and 7 bases from J; bases unmatched to any gene: 4. The CDR3 spans 12 residues. CDR3: CASGTGAGGYTF. CDR3 nucleotide sequence: TGTGCCAGCGGGACAGGGGCCGGTGGCTACACCTTC.

The rearrangement links TRBV6-5 to TRBJ1-1, with no clear D. V was trimmed by 4 bases and J by 5 bases, leaving 14 bases between them. The CDR3 runs 14 residues. CDR1 and CDR2 (germline): MNHEY, SVGAGI. CDR3 amino acids: CASSSQEGMTEAFF. The CDR3 DNA reads as TGTGCCAGCAGTTCTCAGGAGGGTATGACTGAAGCTTTCTTT.

This chain connects TRBV5-1 to TRBJ2-1; 12 nucleotides agree with TRBD2. This CDR3 is built from 15 residues. Germline V CDR1 and CDR2: SGHRS, YFSETQ. The V gene end was trimmed by 2 bases and the J gene end by 8 bases; junction bases not matched to a gene: 5. The CDR3 DNA is TGCGCCAGCAGCTTTGAGGGACTAGCGGGTGATGAGCAGTTCTTC. Translation gives CASSFEGLAGDEQFF.

At least ten counts were recorded for this clone. V usage is TRBV4-1 and J usage is TRBJ1-5; TRBD1 might be the D (6 bases). The V gene's germline CDR1 is MGHRA and CDR2 YSYEKL. The V and J ends lost 4 bases and 2 bases respectively, with 24 bases between them. CDR3 size: 19 residues. The DNA of the CDR3 is TGCGCCAGCAGCCCGCAAGATCTGACAGGCCAGGGCCGCAATCAGCCCCAGCATTTT. Translating it yields CASSPQDLTGQGRNQPQHF.

In nucleotides, the CDR3 is TGCAGCGTAACCACACACCGGGACACGATCTCCTACGAGCAGTACTTC. This sequence encodes CSVTTHRDTISYEQYF. The chain joins TRBV29-1 to TRBJ2-7; D possibly corresponds to TRBD1 (6 bases). This CDR3 comprises 16 residues. Trimming took 6 bases from V and 0 from J, leaving 21 bases between them. Germline V CDR1 and CDR2: SQVTM, ANQGSEA.

The V and J genes are TRBV5-1 and TRBJ1-1; a weak D match, TRBD1 (6 bases). The CDR3 is made up of 13 amino acids. Per the germline V gene, CDR1 is SGHRS and CDR2 is YFSETQ. Trimming removed 0 bases at V and 6 bases at J, with 9 bases between. The DNA of the CDR3 is TGCGCCAGCAGCTTGGCAGGGGTGGCTGAAGCTTTCTTT. This gives the protein CASSLAGVAEAFF.

J is TRBJ2-7 and V is TRBV19, with D possibly matching TRBD2 (6 bases). V was trimmed by 6 bases and J by 2 bases, leaving 11 bases between them. The CDR3 consists of 13 residues. Germline V gene sequence: CDR1 LNHDA, CDR2 SQIVND (reference sequence). CDR3: CASRGTGTYEQYF. CDR3 coding DNA: TGTGCCAGTAGGGGGACTGGAACCTACGAGCAGTACTTC.

The V and J genes are TRBV29-1 and TRBJ1-2; D may be TRBD1 (5 bases). The CDR3 runs 14 residues. Trimming stripped 7 bases from V and 6 bases from J, with 21 bases between. Germline assignment: CDR1 SQVTM and CDR2 ANQGSEA. CDR3 sequence: CSAGAGRQENGYTF. The CDR3 DNA reads as TGCAGCGCCGGGGCAGGGAGGCAGGAAAATGGCTACACCTTC.

This chain joins TRBV27 and TRBJ2-2, with 15 bases fitting TRBD2. Losses at the gene ends were 6 bases for V and 0 bases for J; bases not matched to a gene: 11. The CDR3 is 20 amino acids. Germline CDR1 reads MNHEY; CDR2 reads SMNVEV (reference sequence). CDR3 DNA sequence: TGTGCCAGCAGCCCAGGACTAGCGGGGGGGCGTGACGCGAACACCGGGGAGCTGTTTTTT. Protein product: CASSPGLAGGRDANTGELFF.

The chain employs TRBV5-1 and TRBJ1-6; D is perhaps TRBD1 (6 bases). The germline gives CDR1 SGHRS, CDR2 YFSETQ. This CDR3 comprises 14 residues. Deletions cut 0 bases from V and 8 bases from J, with 9 bases between. In DNA, the CDR3 is TGCGCCAGCAGCTTGGGGGCAGGGGATTCACCCCTCCACTTT. Encoded protein: CASSLGAGDSPLHF.

This sequence joins TRBV24-1 and TRBJ1-2, with a weak D call TRBD1 (6 bases). CDR1 is KGHDR, CDR2 SFDVKD, per germline. The CDR3 spans 14 residues. V gave up 1 base and J gave up 8 bases, with 13 bases separating them. The CDR3 nucleotides read TGTGCCACCAGTGATTTCAGGGGAGGGGAAGGCTACACCTTC. Translation gives CATSDFRGGEGYTF.

The chain combines TRBV6-6 with TRBJ1-3; TRBD1 matches 7 bases. Germline V gene lookup returns CDR1 MNHNY and CDR2 SVGAGI (reference sequence). The CDR3 has 16 residues. J was trimmed by 2 bases and V by 2 bases; bases with no gene match: 6. The CDR3 region has the DNA TGTGCCAGCAGTTACGAAGGGGGCCCCACTGGAAACACCATATATTTT. Its protein product is CASSYEGGPTGNTIYF.

J is TRBJ1-4 and V is TRBV5-6; D gene unclear. This CDR3 contains 14 residues. Trimming removed 0 bases at V and 3 bases at J, with 6 bases between. Germline V lookup: CDR1 SGHDT, CDR2 YYEEEE. The DNA for the CDR3 is TGTGCCAGCAGCTTGGGGCCCGCTAATGAAAAACTGTTTTTT. Its protein is CASSLGPANEKLFF.

The chain carries TRBV4-1 and TRBJ2-5, with TRBD1 identical over 7 bases. Trimming took 1 base from V and 2 from J; bases not matched to a gene: 4. Germline-derived CDR1 and CDR2 are MGHRA and YSYEKL. The CDR3 consists of 15 residues. CDR3: CASSQAPGQQETQYF. CDR3 DNA: TGCGCCAGCAGCCAAGCCCCGGGACAGCAAGAGACCCAGTACTTC.

The genes are TRBV2 and TRBJ2-7; D ambiguous. Germline CDR1 is SNHLY and CDR2 is FYNNEI. The CDR3 extends over 12 amino acids. V was pared by 3 bases and J by 4 bases, with 7 bases between. CDR3 in amino acids: CASSESRYEQYF. CDR3 coding DNA: TGTGCCAGCAGTGAGTCCCGTTACGAGCAGTACTTC.

The chain couples TRBV5-1 to TRBJ2-5; D uncertain. Germline V gene lookup returns CDR1 SGHRS and CDR2 YFSETQ. This CDR3 comprises 13 residues. V was shortened by 4 bases and J by 5 bases, with 12 bases between the two germline ends. In DNA form, the CDR3 reads TGCGCCAGCAGCCCTGGGCCCCGGGAGACCCAGTACTTC. Its protein is CASSPGPRETQYF. Together with reference TRBV5-1 and TRBJ2-5, the CDR3 gives the full variable domain: KAGVTQTPRYLIKTRGQQVTLSCSPISGHRSVSWYQQTPGQGLQFLFEYFSETQRNKGNFPGRFSGRQFSNSRSEMNVSTLELGDSALYLCASSPGPRETQYFGPGTRLLVL.

The chain uses TRBV30 and TRBJ1-6; tentative D call: TRBD1 (5 bases). Germline V gives CDR1 GTSNPN, CDR2 SVGIG (reference sequence). The CDR3 runs to 11 residues. V dropped 1 base and J dropped 18 bases, with 13 bases sitting between them. The chain's CDR3 is CAWSAGSRPHF. DNA for the CDR3: TGTGCCTGGAGTGCAGGGTCTCGGCCCCACTTT.

The chain combines TRBV28 with TRBJ1-4; 10 bases align to TRBD1. The CDR3 spans 14 residues. Germline CDR1 is MDHEN and CDR2 is SYDVKM. V lost 2 bases and J lost 8; bases outside the gene matches: 2. The CDR3 loop reads CASSLPGQGEKLFF. CDR3 sequence (DNA): TGTGCCAGCAGTTTACCGGGACAGGGGGAAAAACTGTTTTTT.

The chain couples TRBV20-1 to TRBJ1-6, with 10 bases matching TRBD1. V lost 3 bases, J lost 14 bases, and 13 bases stayed unmatched. This CDR3 is 15 amino acids long. Germline CDR1 is DFQATT and CDR2 is SNEGSKA (reference sequence). The CDR3 nucleotides read TGCAGTGCTAGTCCCGTGACAGGGGGCGCAGGGACCCTCCACTTT. Its protein is CSASPVTGGAGTLHF.

J is TRBJ1-5 and V is TRBV5-6, with TRBD1 matching 10 bases. The CDR3 totals 16 residues. Trimming took 3 bases from V and 5 from J; bases not matched to a gene: 8. Germline CDR1 is SGHDT and CDR2 is YYEEEE. CDR3 in amino acids: CASSSYRDRGHQPQHF. CDR3 bases: TGTGCCAGCAGCTCCTACCGGGACAGGGGTCATCAGCCCCAGCATTTT.

The V call is TRBV19, the J call TRBJ1-5; possibly TRBD1 for D (5 bases). V shed 5 bases and J shed 6 bases, with 23 bases lying between them. CDR1 is LNHDA, CDR2 SQIVND, per germline (reference sequence). There are 17 residues in the CDR3. The CDR3 nucleotides read TGTGCCAGTAGTTCCATCGGGGGGGAGGACGGATCTCAGCCCCAGCATTTT. It yields the protein CASSSIGGEDGSQPQHF.

This chain uses TRBV24-1 with TRBJ1-5, with a tentative D call TRBD1 (6 bases). The CDR3 is made up of 16 amino acids. V gave up 3 bases and J gave up 2 bases, with 13 bases separating them. The germline V gene encodes CDR1 KGHDR and CDR2 SFDVKD. The CDR3 sequence is CATSDPREGGNQPQHF. In DNA, the CDR3 is TGTGCCACCAGTGATCCCCGAGAGGGGGGCAATCAGCCCCAGCATTTT.

The chain carries TRBV19 and TRBJ2-7, with TRBD1 identical over 7 bases. J lost 3 bases, V lost 5 bases, and 1 base had no gene match. In germline, CDR1 is LNHDA, CDR2 SQIVND (reference sequence). The CDR3 covers 12 residues. CDR3 region: CASSDRVYEQYF. CDR3 sequence (DNA): TGTGCCAGTAGTGACAGGGTCTACGAGCAGTACTTC.

The chain joins TRBV5-4 to TRBJ2-7; 14 bases agree with TRBD2. The CDR3 runs to 15 residues. CDR1 and CDR2 (germline): SGHNT, YYREEE (reference sequence). After removal of 4 bases from V and 4 bases from J, the junction contained 4 bases not matched to a gene. The CDR3 sequence is CASSVGLAGVYEQYF. In DNA form, the CDR3 reads TGTGCCAGCAGCGTGGGACTAGCGGGGGTTTACGAGCAGTACTTC. The whole variable domain, filled in from reference TRBV5-4 and TRBJ2-7, reads ETGVTQSPTHLIKTRGQQVTLRCSSQSGHNTVSWYQQALGQGPQFIFQYYREEENGRGNFPPRFSGLQFPNYSSELNVNALELDDSALYLCASSVGLAGVYEQYFGPGTRLTVT.

This clone was found a few times. The CDR3 here is CASSPSLETGMTYGYTF. The CDR3, as DNA: TGCGCCAGCAGCCCGAGTTTAGAGACAGGGATGACCTATGGCTACACCTTC. The rearrangement uses TRBV5-1 and TRBJ1-2; 7 bases map to TRBD1. The trim removed 4 bases at V and 4 bases at J, leaving 16 bases unmatched. The V gene's germline CDR1 is SGHRS and CDR2 YFSETQ. This CDR3 region has 17 residues.

The chain is built from TRBV10-1 and TRBJ2-5, with 8 bases matching TRBD2. Per the germline V gene, CDR1 is WNHNN and CDR2 is SYGVQD (reference sequence). The CDR3 runs to 12 residues. V lost 8 bases to trimming and J lost 3 bases; unmatched junction nucleotides: 2. In DNA form, the CDR3 reads TGCGCCAGCTCCGGGGGGGAAGAGACCCAGTACTTC. Protein product: CASSGGEETQYF.

This clone was recorded only once. This chain connects TRBV2 to TRBJ1-2, with 7 bases fitting TRBD1. The ends lost 10 bases at V and 6 bases at J; junction bases unmatched: 14. The germline V gene encodes CDR1 SNHLY and CDR2 FYNNEI. CDR3 size: 14 residues. In nucleotides, the CDR3 is TGTGCCACCCGCGTCACGACAGGGATCCATGGCTACACCTTC. Protein: CATRVTTGIHGYTF. Looking up the rest from reference TRBV2 and TRBJ1-2 gives the full variable domain: EPEVTQTPSHQVTQMGQEVILRCVPISNHLYFYWYRQILGQKVEFLVSFYNNEISEKSEIFDDQFSVERPDGSNFTLKIRSTKLEDSAMYFCATRVTTGIHGYTFGSGTRLTVV.